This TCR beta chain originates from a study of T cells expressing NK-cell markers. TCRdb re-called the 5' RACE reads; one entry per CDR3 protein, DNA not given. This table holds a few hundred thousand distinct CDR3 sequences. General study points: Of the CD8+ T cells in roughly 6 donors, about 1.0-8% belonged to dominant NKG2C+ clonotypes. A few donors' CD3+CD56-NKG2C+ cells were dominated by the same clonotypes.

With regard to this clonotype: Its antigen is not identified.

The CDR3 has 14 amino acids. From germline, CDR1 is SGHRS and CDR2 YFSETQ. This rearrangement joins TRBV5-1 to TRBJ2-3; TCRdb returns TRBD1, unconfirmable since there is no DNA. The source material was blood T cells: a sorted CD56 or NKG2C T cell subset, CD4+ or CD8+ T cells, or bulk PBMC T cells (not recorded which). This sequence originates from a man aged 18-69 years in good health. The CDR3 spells CASGTPGRADTQYF.